This T cell receptor beta chain is from a study of Ad26.COV2.S vaccination and SARS-CoV-2 variants. In the study overall: Donor allocation was to the COV1001 Ad26.COV2.S trial arm. Study observations and caveats: Higher spike-specific TCR breadth was found in vaccine recipients than in placebo recipients. Vaccine and placebo groups showed comparable non-spike TCR breadth.

V lost 8 bases and J 0 bases, leaving 14 bases between the germline ends. Germline CDR1 MNHEY, CDR2 SMNVEV (reference sequence). CDR3 length equals 14 residues. This clone was detected only a few times. Its antigen remains unidentified. Treatment reported: 15 to 20 received Ad26.COV2.S at low or high dose, single or two shots; roughly 5 received placebo; per-sample allocation not given. The samples date from day 63 after the first vaccine or placebo injection. Clones were read by immunoSEQ multiplex PCR, and TCRdb kept only the in-frame ones, dropping some. The sample records around 300,000 clones, roughly 90% being singletons.

The sequence came from a person between 18 and 65 years old who received the Ad26.COV2.S COVID-19 vaccine or a placebo. Source: peripheral blood, taken in a trial of Ad26.COV2.S vaccine versus placebo. This chain joins TRBV27 and TRBJ2-7; D assignment may be TRBD1 or TRBD2 (5 bases each). The CDR3 nucleotides read TGTGCCAGCCGCCGGGACGGATACTCCTACGAGCAGTACTTC. Protein product: CASRRDGYSYEQYF.